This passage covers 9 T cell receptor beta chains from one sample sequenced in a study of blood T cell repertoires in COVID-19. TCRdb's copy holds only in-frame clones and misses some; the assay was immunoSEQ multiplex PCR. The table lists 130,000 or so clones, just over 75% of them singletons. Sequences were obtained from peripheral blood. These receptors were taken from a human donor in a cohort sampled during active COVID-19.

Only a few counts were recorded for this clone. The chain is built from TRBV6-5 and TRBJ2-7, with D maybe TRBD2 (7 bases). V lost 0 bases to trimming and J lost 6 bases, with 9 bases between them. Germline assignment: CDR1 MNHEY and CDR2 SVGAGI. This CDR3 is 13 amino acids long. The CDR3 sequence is CASSYSGGLEQYF. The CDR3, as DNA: TGTGCCAGCAGTTACTCCGGGGGGCTCGAGCAGTACTTC.

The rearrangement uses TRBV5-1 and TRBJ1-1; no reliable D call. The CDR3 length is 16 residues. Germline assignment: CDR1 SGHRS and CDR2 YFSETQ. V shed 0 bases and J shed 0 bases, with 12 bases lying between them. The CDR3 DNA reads TGCGCCAGCAGCTTGGCCGATTTATCGGTGAACACTGAAGCTTTCTTT. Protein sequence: CASSLADLSVNTEAFF.

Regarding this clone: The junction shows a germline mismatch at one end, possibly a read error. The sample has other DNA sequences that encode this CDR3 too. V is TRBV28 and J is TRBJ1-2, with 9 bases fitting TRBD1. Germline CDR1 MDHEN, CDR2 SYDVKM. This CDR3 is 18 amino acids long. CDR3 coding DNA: TGTGCCAGCAGAAGGGGGGACAGGGCTCTCCAATTAGACTATGGCTATACCTTC. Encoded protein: CASRRGDRALQLDYGYTF.

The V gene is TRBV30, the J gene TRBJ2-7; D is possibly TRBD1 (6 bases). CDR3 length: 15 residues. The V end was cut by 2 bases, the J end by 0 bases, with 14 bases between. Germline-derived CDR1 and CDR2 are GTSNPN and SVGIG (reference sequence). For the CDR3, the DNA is TGTGCCTGGAGTCCCACAGGGTTAAGCTCCTACGAGCAGTACTTC. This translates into CAWSPTGLSSYEQYF.

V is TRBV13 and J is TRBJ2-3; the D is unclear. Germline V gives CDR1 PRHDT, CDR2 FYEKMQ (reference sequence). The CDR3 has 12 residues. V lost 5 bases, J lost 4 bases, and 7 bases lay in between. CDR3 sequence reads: CASSPTPDTQYF. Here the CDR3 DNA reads TGTGCCAGCAGCCCTACTCCAGATACGCAGTATTTT.

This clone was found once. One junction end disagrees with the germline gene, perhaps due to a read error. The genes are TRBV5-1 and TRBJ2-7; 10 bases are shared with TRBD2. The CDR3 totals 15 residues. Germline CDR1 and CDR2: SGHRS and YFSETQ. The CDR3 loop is CANSRLAGDSYEQYF. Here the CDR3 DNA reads TGCGCCAACAGCCGACTAGCGGGCGACTCCTACGAGCAGTACTTC. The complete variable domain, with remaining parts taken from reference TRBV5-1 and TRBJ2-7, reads KAGVTQTPRYLIKTRGQQVTLSCSPISGHRSVSWYQQTPGQGLQFLFEYFSETQRNKGNFPGRFSGRQFSNSRSEMNVSTLELGDSALYLCANSRLAGDSYEQYFGPGTRLTVT.

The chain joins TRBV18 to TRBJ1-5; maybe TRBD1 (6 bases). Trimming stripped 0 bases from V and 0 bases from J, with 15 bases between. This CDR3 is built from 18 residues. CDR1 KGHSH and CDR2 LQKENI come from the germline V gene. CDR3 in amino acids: CASSPPPQGLYSNQPQHF. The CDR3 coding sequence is TGTGCCAGCTCACCACCTCCACAGGGCCTGTATAGCAATCAGCCCCAGCATTTT.

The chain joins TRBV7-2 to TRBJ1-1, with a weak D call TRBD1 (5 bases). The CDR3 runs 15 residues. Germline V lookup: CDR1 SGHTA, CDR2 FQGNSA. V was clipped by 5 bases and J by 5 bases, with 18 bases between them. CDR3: CASSLAGGRGTEAFF. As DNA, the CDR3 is TGTGCCAGCAGCCTCGCCGGGGGAAGAGGGACTGAAGCTTTCTTT.

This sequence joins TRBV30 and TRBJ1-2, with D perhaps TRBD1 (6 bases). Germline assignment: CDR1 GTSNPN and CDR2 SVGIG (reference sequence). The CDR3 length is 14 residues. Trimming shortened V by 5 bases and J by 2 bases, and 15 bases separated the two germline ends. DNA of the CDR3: TGTGCCTGGGAATCGGCAGGGGCCAACTATGGCTACACCTTC. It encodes CAWESAGANYGYTF.